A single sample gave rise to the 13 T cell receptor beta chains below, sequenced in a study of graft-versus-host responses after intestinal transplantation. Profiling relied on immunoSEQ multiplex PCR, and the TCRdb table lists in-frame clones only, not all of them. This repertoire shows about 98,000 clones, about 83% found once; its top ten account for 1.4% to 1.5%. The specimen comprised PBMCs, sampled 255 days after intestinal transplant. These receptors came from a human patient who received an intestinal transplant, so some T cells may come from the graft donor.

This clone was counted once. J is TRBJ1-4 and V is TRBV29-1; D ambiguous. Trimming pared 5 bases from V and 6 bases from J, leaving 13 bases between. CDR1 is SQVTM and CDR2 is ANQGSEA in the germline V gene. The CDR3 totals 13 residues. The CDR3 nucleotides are TGCAGCGTTCGGGCACCTAATGATGAAAAACTGTTTTTT. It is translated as CSVRAPNDEKLFF.

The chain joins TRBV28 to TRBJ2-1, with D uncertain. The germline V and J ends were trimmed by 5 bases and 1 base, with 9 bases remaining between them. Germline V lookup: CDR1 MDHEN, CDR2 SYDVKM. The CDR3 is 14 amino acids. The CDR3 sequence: CASSRTDSYNEQFF. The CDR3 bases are TGTGCCAGCAGTCGGACCGATTCCTACAATGAGCAGTTCTTC. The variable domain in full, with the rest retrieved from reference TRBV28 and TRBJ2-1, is DVKVTQSSRYLVKRTGEKVFLECVQDMDHENMFWYRQDPGLGLRLIYFSYDVKMKEKGDIPEGYSVSREKKERFSLILESASTNQTSMYLCASSRTDSYNEQFFGPGTRLTVL.

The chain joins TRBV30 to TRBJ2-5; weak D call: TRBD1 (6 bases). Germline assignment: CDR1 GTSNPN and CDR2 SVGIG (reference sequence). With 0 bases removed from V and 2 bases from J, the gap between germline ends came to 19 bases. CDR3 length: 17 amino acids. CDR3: CAWSVIQAQGTQETQYF. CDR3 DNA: TGTGCCTGGAGTGTAATTCAAGCGCAAGGGACACAAGAGACCCAGTACTTC.

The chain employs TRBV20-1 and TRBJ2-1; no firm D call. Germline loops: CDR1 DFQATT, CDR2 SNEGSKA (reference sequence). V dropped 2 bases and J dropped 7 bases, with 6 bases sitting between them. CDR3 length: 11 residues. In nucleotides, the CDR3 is TGCAGTGCTAGACTAGTTAATGAGCAGTTCTTC. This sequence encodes CSARLVNEQFF.

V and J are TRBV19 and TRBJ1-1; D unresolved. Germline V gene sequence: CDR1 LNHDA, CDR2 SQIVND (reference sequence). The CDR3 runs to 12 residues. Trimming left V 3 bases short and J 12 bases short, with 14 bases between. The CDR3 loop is CASSMGSIVTFF. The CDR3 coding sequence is TGTGCCAGTAGTATGGGGTCAATCGTAACTTTCTTT.

The CDR3 region has the DNA TGTGCCAGCAGTGGTTTAGGGGACAACTACGAGCAGTACGTC. Protein product: CASSGLGDNYEQYV. The rearrangement links TRBV2 to TRBJ2-7; D possibly corresponds to TRBD1 (6 bases). The CDR3 loop spans 14 amino acids. CDR1 is SNHLY and CDR2 is FYNNEI in the germline V gene. With 4 bases removed from V and 3 bases from J, the gap between germline ends came to 13 bases.

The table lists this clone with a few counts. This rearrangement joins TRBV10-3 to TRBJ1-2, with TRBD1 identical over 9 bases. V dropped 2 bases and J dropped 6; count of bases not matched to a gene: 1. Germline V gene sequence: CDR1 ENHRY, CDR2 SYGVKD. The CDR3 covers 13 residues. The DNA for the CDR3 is TGTGCCATCAGTGAGGGACAGGGGAATGGCTACACCTTC. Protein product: CAISEGQGNGYTF.

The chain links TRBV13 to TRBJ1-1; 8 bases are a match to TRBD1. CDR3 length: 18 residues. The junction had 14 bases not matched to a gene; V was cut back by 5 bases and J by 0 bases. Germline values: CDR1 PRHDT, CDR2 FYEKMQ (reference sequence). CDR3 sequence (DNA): TGTGCCAGCAGCAGTACCGACAGGGGTTTTGTGATGAACACTGAAGCTTTCTTT. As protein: CASSSTDRGFVMNTEAFF.

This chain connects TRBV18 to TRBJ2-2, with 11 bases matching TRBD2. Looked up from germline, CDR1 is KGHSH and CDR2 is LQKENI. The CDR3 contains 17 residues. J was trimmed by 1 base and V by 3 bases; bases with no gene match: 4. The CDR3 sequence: CASSPLTSGKNTGELFF. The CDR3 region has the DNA TGTGCCAGCTCACCCCTGACTAGCGGGAAGAACACCGGGGAGCTGTTTTTT.

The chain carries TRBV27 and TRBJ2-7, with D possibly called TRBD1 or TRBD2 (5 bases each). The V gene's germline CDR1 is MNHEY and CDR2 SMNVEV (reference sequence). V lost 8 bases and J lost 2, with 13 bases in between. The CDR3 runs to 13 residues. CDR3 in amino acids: CASRSLGAYEQYF. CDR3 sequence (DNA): TGTGCCAGCCGCTCTTTGGGGGCCTACGAGCAGTACTTC.

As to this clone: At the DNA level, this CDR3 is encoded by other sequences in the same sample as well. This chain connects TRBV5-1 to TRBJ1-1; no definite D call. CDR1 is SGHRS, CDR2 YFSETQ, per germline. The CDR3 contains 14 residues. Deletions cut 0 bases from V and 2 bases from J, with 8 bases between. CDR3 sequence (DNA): TGCGCCAGCAGCTTGGACCAGACAAACACTGAAGCTTTCTTT. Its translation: CASSLDQTNTEAFF.

CDR3 amino acids: CASKSGGTHGYTF. CDR3 in DNA: TGTGCCAGCAAGTCCGGGGGCACCCATGGCTACACCTTC. The J gene is TRBJ1-2, the V gene TRBV6-1; a possible D gene is TRBD1 (6 bases). Per the germline V gene, CDR1 is MNHNS and CDR2 is SASEGT. V was shortened by 7 bases and J by 6 bases, with 15 bases between the two germline ends. The CDR3 spans 13 residues.

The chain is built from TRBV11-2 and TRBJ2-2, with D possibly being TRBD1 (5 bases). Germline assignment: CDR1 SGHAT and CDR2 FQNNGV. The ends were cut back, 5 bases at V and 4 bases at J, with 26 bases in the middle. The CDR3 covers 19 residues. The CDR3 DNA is TGTGCCAGCAGCCCCAGTCAAATCTTGGGGCCTCGAGGCACCGGGGAGCTGTTTTTT. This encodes CASSPSQILGPRGTGELFF.